This T cell receptor (beta chain) was sequenced during a study of human T cells and chemical hapten exposure. The study's findings and limits: After DPC sensitization, TCRs above 1 in 1000 frequency showed no change. It was expanded TCRs that formed significantly more large CDR3 similarity clusters than controls did.

This clonotype was observed many times. What it recognizes is unknown. Time point specified: patch test 1, 2 weeks after DPC sensitization. Treatment in this sample: therapeutic diphenylcyclopropenone sensitization with weekly scalp DPC. Sample donors consisted of patients with alopecia, aged 18 to 70 years, who were suitable for DPC. TCRdb processed the RACE reads anew with MiXCR; each CDR3 protein has one entry. The sample includes 370,000 or so distinct CDR3 sequences, roughly 5% of them seen just once. The CDR3 consists of 17 residues. Trimming removed 2 bases from V and 1 base from J; junction bases left unmatched: 2. Germline V gene lookup returns CDR1 MNHEY and CDR2 SVGEGT.

The rearrangement uses TRBV6-2 or TRBV6-3 and TRBJ2-3; 14 nucleotides match TRBD2. This receptor was obtained from a woman between 50 and 59 years old with alopecia areata. Some clones in this sample may be carry-over from other donors' samples. The sample here was whole blood, taken in connection with sensitization to the hapten diphenylcyclopropenone (DPC). The CDR3 nucleotides read TGTGCCAGCAGTTACCCGGGACTAGCGGGGGGCACAGATACGCAGTATTTT. Translation gives CASSYPGLAGGTDTQYF.